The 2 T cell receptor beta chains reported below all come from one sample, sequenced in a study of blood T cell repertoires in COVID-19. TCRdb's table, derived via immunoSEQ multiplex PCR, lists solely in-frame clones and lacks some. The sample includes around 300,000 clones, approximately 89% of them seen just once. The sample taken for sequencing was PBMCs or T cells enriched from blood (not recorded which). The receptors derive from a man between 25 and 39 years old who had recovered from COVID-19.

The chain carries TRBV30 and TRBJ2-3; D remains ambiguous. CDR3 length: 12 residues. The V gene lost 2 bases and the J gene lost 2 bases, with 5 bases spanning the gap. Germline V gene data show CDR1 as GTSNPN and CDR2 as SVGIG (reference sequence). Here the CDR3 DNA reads TGTGCCTGGAGTTTTTACACAGATACGCAGTATTTT. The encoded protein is CAWSFYTDTQYF. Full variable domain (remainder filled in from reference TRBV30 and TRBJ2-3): SQTIHQWPATLVQPVGSPLSLECTVEGTSNPNLYWYRQAAGRGLQLLFYSVGIGQISSEVPQNLSASRPQDRQFILSSKKLLLSDSGFYLCAWSFYTDTQYFGPGTRLTVL.

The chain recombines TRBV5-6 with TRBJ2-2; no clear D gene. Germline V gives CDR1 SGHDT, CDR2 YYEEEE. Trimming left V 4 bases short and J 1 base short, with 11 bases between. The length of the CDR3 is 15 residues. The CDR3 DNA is TGTGCCAGCAGCCCCGATGGCCTGAACACCGGGGAGCTGTTTTTT. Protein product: CASSPDGLNTGELFF.